These T cell receptor beta chains were read from a single sample in a study of cytomegalovirus exposure and HLA in healthy donors. Clones were read by immunoSEQ multiplex PCR, and TCRdb kept only the in-frame ones, dropping some. The table lists about 180,000 clones, 65% to 80% of them singletons. Sequencing was carried out using PBMCs. Receptor source: a woman between 45 and 65 years old in good health and CMV-seropositive. CDR3s include the opening cysteine and the closing phenylalanine or tryptophan. Each record gives: CDR3 DNA, CDR3 protein, clone size, D gene, J gene, V gene, CDR3 length. A D gene is named only where the DNA matches it firmly. A clone size is listed for some rows: how often the clone was seen (once, few, many), or a class if it is expanded.

CDR3nt: TGCGCCAGCAGCCAAGTTGCAGTGCAGTATCCGCTGTTCTTC
CDR3aa: CASSQVAVQYPLFF
abundance: .
d_gene: .
j_gene: TRBJ2-1
v_gene: TRBV4-1
len: 14

CDR3nt: TGTGCCAGCAGCTTAGGAGGCGATTCATACGAGCAGTACTTC
CDR3aa: CASSLGGDSYEQYF
abundance: .
d_gene: .
j_gene: TRBJ2-7
v_gene: TRBV7-8
len: 14

CDR3nt: TGTGCCACCAGCAGAGAGCCGGACAGCACCTACGAGCAGTACTTC
CDR3aa: CATSREPDSTYEQYF
abundance: .
d_gene: .
j_gene: TRBJ2-7
v_gene: TRBV15
len: 15

CDR3nt: TGTGCCAGCAGCTTAGCCGGGACAGGGTCCTACAATGAGCAGTTCTTC
CDR3aa: CASSLAGTGSYNEQFF
abundance: once
d_gene: TRBD1
j_gene: TRBJ2-1
v_gene: TRBV7-6
len: 16

CDR3nt: TGTGCCAGCAGCGGGGCGGGAGGTGAGCAGTTCTTC
CDR3aa: CASSGAGGEQFF
abundance: .
d_gene: TRBD2
j_gene: TRBJ2-1
v_gene: TRBV5-6
len: 12

CDR3nt: .
CDR3aa: CASSWGAGTF
abundance: .
d_gene: .
j_gene: TRBJ1-2
v_gene: TRBV27
len: 10

CDR3nt: TGTGCCAGCAGCGTAGTCGGGACAGTCGGACATGAGCAGTTCTTC
CDR3aa: CASSVVGTVGHEQFF
abundance: once
d_gene: TRBD1
j_gene: TRBJ2-1
v_gene: TRBV9
len: 15

CDR3nt: TGTGCCAGCAGCTTAGTACAGGGAAACACTGAAGCTTTCTTT
CDR3aa: CASSLVQGNTEAFF
abundance: .
d_gene: .
j_gene: TRBJ1-1
v_gene: TRBV7-2
len: 14

CDR3nt: TGCGCCAGCGGAGACCCGGTAGAGACCCAGTACTTC
CDR3aa: CASGDPVETQYF
abundance: .
d_gene: .
j_gene: TRBJ2-5
v_gene: TRBV5-1
len: 12

CDR3nt: TGCGCCAGCAGCTTCCAGGGATGGAACACTGAAGCTTTCTTT
CDR3aa: CASSFQGWNTEAFF
abundance: .
d_gene: .
j_gene: TRBJ1-1
v_gene: TRBV5-1
len: 14

CDR3nt: TGTGCCAGCAGTGCGTCCAGGGAGAACACTGAAGCTTTCTTT
CDR3aa: CASSASRENTEAFF
abundance: few
d_gene: .
j_gene: TRBJ1-1
v_gene: TRBV6-1
len: 14

CDR3nt: TGTGCCTGGGCCCCGCAGGGCACAGATACGCAGTATTTT
CDR3aa: CAWAPQGTDTQYF
abundance: few
d_gene: .
j_gene: TRBJ2-3
v_gene: TRBV30
len: 13